The clone carrying this T cell receptor beta chain has only a few counts. The data derive from a study of tumor-infiltrating lymphocytes in primary liver carcinoma. V was trimmed by 0 bases and J by 2 bases, leaving 14 bases between them. Germline-derived CDR1 and CDR2 are PRHDT and FYEKMQ (reference sequence). CDR3 size: 16 residues. Starting material for RNA and DNA co-extraction consisted of about 17-32 mg of unsorted bulk tissue. A constant-region primer served to make TCR beta cDNA from around 540 ng total RNA. Investigators got TCR beta libraries out of three nested multiplex PCR rounds, done with slightly modified ARM-PCR. TRBV1-TRBV30 forward and Cbeta reverse primers drove the first two roughly 10-cycle rounds. TCRdb reprocessed the multiplex PCR reads with MiXCR, giving one entry per CDR3 protein. The table lists about 100,000 distinct CDR3 sequences, roughly 70% of them singletons, with around 27% in the top ten.

The chain links TRBV13 to TRBJ2-7, with unresolved D. Input material: tumor-adjacent normal liver tissue. The TCR sequence derives from a man aged 35 to 55 with primary liver carcinoma and hepatitis B virus infection. The CDR3 DNA reads TGTGCCAGCAGCTTAGGCCTGTCCTGGACCCCCTACGAGCAGTACTTC. It is translated as CASSLGLSWTPYEQYF.